These 8 T cell receptor beta chains originate from one sample sequenced in a study of neurological immune-mediated disorders. TCRdb re-called the 5' RACE reads with MiXCR, one entry per CDR3 protein. The data hold 50,000 to 60,000 distinct CDR3 sequences, with over 2% observed a single time. The sequenced material came from PBMCs. Receptors originate from a man aged 45-60 years with multiple sclerosis.

This clonotype was counted ten times or more. The chain employs TRBV5-1 and TRBJ2-3; D possibly corresponds to TRBD2 (6 bases). CDR3 length equals 14 residues. V was shortened by 4 bases and J by 0 bases, with 9 bases between the two germline ends. The germline gives CDR1 SGHRS, CDR2 YFSETQ. The CDR3 nucleotides are TGCGCCAGCAGCCCGGGGACTAGCACAGATACGCAGTATTTT. This gives the protein CASSPGTSTDTQYF.

The sample holds many counts of this clonotype. V gene TRBV9 combines with J gene TRBJ2-2; D ambiguous. CDR1 and CDR2 from the germline V gene are SGDLS and YYNGEE. CDR3 length: 17 residues. Between the trimmed V and J ends, which lost 3 bases and 0 bases, there was a span of 15 bases. The CDR3 loop reads CASSALGAVANTGELFF. CDR3 bases: TGTGCCAGCAGCGCTCTGGGTGCGGTTGCGAACACCGGGGAGCTGTTTTTT.

Many counts were recorded for this clonotype. This rearrangement joins TRBV15 to TRBJ2-3; 9 bases map to TRBD2. CDR3 size: 17 residues. Germline V lookup: CDR1 LNHNV, CDR2 YYDKDF (reference sequence). The V gene end was trimmed by 3 bases and the J gene end by 7 bases; junction bases not matched to a gene: 14. The CDR3: CATSSGRAGGHVNTQYF. The CDR3 coding sequence is TGTGCCACCAGCAGTGGTAGGGCGGGGGGGCATGTGAATACGCAGTATTTT.

There are many counts of this clonotype. The chain carries TRBV29-1 and TRBJ2-3; D is uncertain. The CDR3 covers 12 residues. The V end lost 4 bases, the J end lost 6 bases, and 11 bases lay between the germline ends. Germline loops: CDR1 SQVTM, CDR2 ANQGSEA. The CDR3 region is CSVAHSLDTQYF. CDR3 DNA: TGCAGCGTTGCTCACAGCCTTGATACGCAGTATTTT.

This clonotype was picked up many times. The chain employs TRBV9 and TRBJ2-1, with D possibly being TRBD1 or TRBD2 (5 bases each). The CDR3 is made up of 15 amino acids. The V end lost 1 base, the J end lost 4 bases, and 12 bases lay between the germline ends. In germline, CDR1 is SGDLS, CDR2 YYNGEE. In DNA form, the CDR3 reads TGTGCCAGCAGCGTAAACGGGGCCCCTTACAATGAGCAGTTCTTC. Protein sequence: CASSVNGAPYNEQFF.

This clonotype was observed at least ten times. The rearrangement uses TRBV20-1 and TRBJ2-7; TRBD2 might be the D (5 bases). V gave up 6 bases and J gave up 3 bases, with 12 bases separating them. CDR3 size: 12 residues. Germline CDR1 DFQATT, CDR2 SNEGSKA (reference sequence). The CDR3 nucleotides are TGCAGTGCCTCAAGGGAGAACTACGAGCAGTACTTC. Translated, it gives CSASRENYEQYF.

This clonotype was recorded at least ten times. V gene TRBV7-7 combines with J gene TRBJ2-7; D possibly corresponds to TRBD1 (6 bases). The CDR3 runs to 13 residues. Trimming shortened V by 1 base and J by 4 bases, and 8 bases separated the two germline ends. Germline CDR1 reads SSHAT; CDR2 reads FNYEAQ (reference sequence). CDR3 sequence reads: CASSLEQGYEQYF. The CDR3 nucleotides read TGTGCCAGCAGCTTAGAACAGGGTTACGAGCAGTACTTC.

Regarding this clonotype: Since a much larger clone is just one base distant, this may be a read error. The chain uses TRBV3-1 and TRBJ2-3; 8 positions agree with TRBD2. Germline values: CDR1 LGHDT, CDR2 YNNKEL (reference sequence). This CDR3 has 15 amino acids. The CDR3 spells CVSSRMGLDTDTQYF. The CDR3 bases are TGTGTCAGCAGCCGAATGGGACTAGACACAGATACGCAGTATTTT.